The 26 T cell receptor beta chains below were found in one sample sequenced in a study of shared clonotypes between healthy human individuals (dated by TCRdb to 2020 to 2022). Library preparation was by the immunoSEQ multiplex PCR assay. In TCRdb, the immuneACCESS table is reduced to in-frame sequences with V and J assigned. These tables do not hold every clone; where another copy was compared, an unresolved V gene accounts for under half, and the others remain unexplained. The sample table shows 450,000 to 600,000 clones, and around 74% are seen once. 10% to 15% of the sample is in the top ten clones. The sequencing sample was made of PBMCs. The source is a woman in her thirties or forties in good health. Some clones in this sample may be carry-over from other donors' samples.

For this clone: An end of the junction differs from the germline gene, which may be a read error. V and J are TRBV5-4 and TRBJ2-5; no clear D. There are 12 residues in the CDR3. Germline-derived CDR1 and CDR2 are SGHNT and YYREEE (reference sequence). CDR3 bases: TGTGCCAGCAGAAACCCTCAAGGGACCCAGTACTTC. Translating it yields CASRNPQGTQYF.

The chain is built from TRBV9 and TRBJ2-7; 7 nucleotides agree with TRBD1. Per germline, CDR1 SGDLS and CDR2 YYNGEE. This CDR3 has 14 residues. Losses at the gene ends were 4 bases for V and 2 bases for J; bases not matched to a gene: 6. The CDR3: CASSLRGGPYEQYF. DNA for the CDR3: TGTGCCAGCAGCTTAAGAGGGGGCCCCTACGAGCAGTACTTC.

This clone was observed a single time. The CDR3 nucleotides are TGTGCCAGCAGCTTAGCGGGGGCCAGGGGCCCCTCTCCCGTCACAGATACGCAGTATTTT. Amino acid sequence: CASSLAGARGPSPVTDTQYF. The chain combines TRBV7-8 with TRBJ2-3; perhaps TRBD1 as D (6 bases). From germline, CDR1 is SGHVS and CDR2 FQNEAQ. V was pared by 0 bases and J by 2 bases, with 24 bases between. CDR3 length: 20 residues.

V usage is TRBV5-5 and J usage is TRBJ2-1; 9 nucleotides line up with TRBD2. This CDR3 is 15 amino acids long. CDR1 is SGHKS and CDR2 is YYEKEE in the germline V gene (reference sequence). The trim removed 4 bases at V and 5 bases at J, leaving 7 bases unmatched. CDR3 loop: CASSPTGTSNNEQFF. DNA for the CDR3: TGTGCCAGCAGCCCCACCGGGACTAGCAACAATGAGCAGTTCTTC. Complete variable domain (other parts from reference TRBV5-5 and TRBJ2-1): DAGVTQSPTHLIKTRGQQVTLRCSPISGHKSVSWYQQVLGQGPQFIFQYYEKEERGRGNFPDRFSARQFPNYSSELNVNALLLGDSALYLCASSPTGTSNNEQFFGPGTRLTVL.

V usage is TRBV10-1 and J usage is TRBJ2-3; unclear D gene. The CDR3 covers 15 residues. Germline CDR1 reads WNHNN; CDR2 reads SYGVQD (reference sequence). V lost 1 base and J 0 bases, leaving 8 bases between the germline ends. CDR3 amino acids: CASSELRLSTDTQYF. The CDR3 bases are TGCGCCAGCAGTGAGTTACGCCTTAGCACAGATACGCAGTATTTT.

The chain has TRBV7-9 and TRBJ2-7; 9 nucleotides line up with TRBD2. CDR1 is SEHNR and CDR2 is FQNEAQ in the germline V gene (reference sequence). The trim removed 5 bases at V and 4 bases at J, leaving 6 bases unmatched. The CDR3 sequence is 14 residues long. CDR3 sequence: CASSDSGRIYEQYF. DNA of the CDR3: TGTGCCAGCAGCGACAGCGGGAGGATATACGAGCAGTACTTC.

The chain employs TRBV7-2 and TRBJ2-3; 9 nucleotides align to TRBD1. The CDR3 is 15 residues long. Germline loops: CDR1 SGHTA, CDR2 FQGNSA. V lost 6 bases to trimming and J lost 7 bases; unmatched junction nucleotides: 11. The CDR3 bases are TGTGCCAGCAGTTCAGGACAGGGGAGATCGAATACGCAGTATTTT. The encoded protein is CASSSGQGRSNTQYF.

This clone was counted a single time. This chain joins TRBV18 and TRBJ2-1, with 11 bases that match TRBD2. After removal of 4 bases from V and 2 bases from J, the junction contained 1 base not matched to a gene. The length of the CDR3 is 15 residues. The germline gives CDR1 KGHSH, CDR2 LQKENI. The CDR3 DNA follows: TGTGCCAGCTCACGGGGACTAGCGGCCTACAATGAGCAGTTCTTC. Translated: CASSRGLAAYNEQFF.

This rearrangement joins TRBV28 to TRBJ2-1; 11 bases fit TRBD2. J was trimmed by 4 bases and V by 5 bases; bases with no gene match: 7. The CDR3 covers 16 residues. The V gene's germline CDR1 is MDHEN and CDR2 SYDVKM. The CDR3, as DNA: TGTGCCAGCAGTCCCCTGGGACTAGCGGAGTACAATGAGCAGTTCTTC. Amino acids: CASSPLGLAEYNEQFF.

The chain combines TRBV19 with TRBJ2-7; D ambiguous. Germline-derived CDR1 and CDR2 are LNHDA and SQIVND (reference sequence). V dropped 1 base and J dropped 0 bases, with 7 bases sitting between them. The CDR3 contains 14 residues. The CDR3: CASSIAAVSYEQYF. The CDR3 DNA reads as TGTGCCAGTAGTATAGCCGCAGTCTCCTACGAGCAGTACTTC.

The chain couples TRBV10-3 to TRBJ2-6, with D unresolved. The germline V gene has CDR1 ENHRY and CDR2 SYGVKD. This CDR3 has 16 amino acids. The V and J ends lost 3 bases and 0 bases respectively, with 9 bases between them. The CDR3 spells CAISETRSSGANVLTF. The CDR3 DNA sequence: TGTGCCATCAGTGAAACGAGAAGCTCTGGGGCCAACGTCCTGACTTTC.

This clone was counted a few times. The rearrangement links TRBV10-2 to TRBJ2-2; D may be TRBD2 (6 bases). The V gene lost 6 bases and the J gene lost 5 bases, with 10 bases spanning the gap. The CDR3 loop spans 13 amino acids. Germline assignment: CDR1 WSHSY and CDR2 SAAADI. CDR3 in amino acids: CASSSGRTGELFF. The CDR3 nucleotides read TGCGCCAGCAGCTCGGGGAGGACCGGGGAGCTGTTTTTT.

The V call is TRBV28, the J call TRBJ1-4; D is possibly TRBD1 (5 bases). Trimming removed 6 bases from V and 5 bases from J, with 13 bases in between. Germline V gene data show CDR1 as MDHEN and CDR2 as SYDVKM. This CDR3 spans 14 amino acids. The chain's CDR3 is CASSHRRMNEKLFF. CDR3 DNA sequence: TGTGCCAGCAGCCACAGGAGGATGAATGAAAAACTGTTTTTT.

CDR3: CAISVGTSGTSNEQFF. Here the CDR3 DNA reads TGTGCCATCAGCGTAGGGACTAGCGGGACGAGCAATGAGCAGTTCTTC. This rearrangement joins TRBV10-3 to TRBJ2-1, with 13 bases that match TRBD2. The CDR3 loop spans 16 amino acids. The trim removed 6 bases at V and 6 bases at J, leaving 8 bases unmatched. Germline CDR1 ENHRY, CDR2 SYGVKD.

The rearrangement uses TRBV6-5 and TRBJ2-5; D possibly matches TRBD1 or TRBD2 (5 bases each). CDR1 and CDR2 from the germline V gene are MNHEY and SVGAGI. Between the trimmed V and J ends, which lost 0 bases and 2 bases, there was a span of 13 bases. The CDR3 spans 16 residues. The CDR3 reads CASSYSTAPGQETQYF. Written as DNA, the CDR3 is TGTGCCAGCAGTTACTCGACAGCCCCGGGACAAGAGACCCAGTACTTC.

V is TRBV28 and J is TRBJ1-5; D perhaps matches TRBD1 (6 bases). Germline CDR1 MDHEN, CDR2 SYDVKM. V lost 2 bases and J lost 3, with 14 bases in between. The CDR3 length is 16 residues. The DNA of the CDR3 is TGTGCCAGCAGTTTAGGGAAAGGGGGGATCAATCAGCCCCAGCATTTT. Its protein is CASSLGKGGINQPQHF. Together with reference TRBV28 and TRBJ1-5, the CDR3 gives the full variable domain: DVKVTQSSRYLVKRTGEKVFLECVQDMDHENMFWYRQDPGLGLRLIYFSYDVKMKEKGDIPEGYSVSREKKERFSLILESASTNQTSMYLCASSLGKGGINQPQHFGDGTRLSIL.

The rearrangement joins TRBV5-1 to TRBJ2-1, with 9 bases identical to TRBD1. Germline CDR1 and CDR2: SGHRS and YFSETQ. The CDR3 runs 16 residues. After removal of 2 bases from V and 5 bases from J, the junction contained 8 bases not matched to a gene. CDR3 loop: CASSFRSGQGNNEQFF. CDR3 sequence (DNA): TGCGCCAGCAGCTTCAGGTCGGGACAGGGAAACAATGAGCAGTTCTTC.

This rearrangement joins TRBV21-1 to TRBJ2-2; TRBD1 is the table's D call, not checked against the DNA. TRBV21-1 is shown as a pseudogene. This CDR3 is 16 amino acids long. CDR3: CASSLAGTGSPGELFF. The CDR3 nucleotides are TGTGCCAGCAGCCTTGCCGGGACAGGGTCCCCGGGGGAGCTGTTTTTT.

The gene calls are TRBV5-1 and TRBJ1-3, with TRBD1 matching 9 bases. The CDR3 extends over 16 amino acids. The V segment lost 3 bases and the J segment 0 bases; nucleotides outside the gene matches: 4. Germline loops: CDR1 SGHRS, CDR2 YFSETQ. The CDR3 DNA reads as TGCGCCAGCAGCTACTTACAGGGGGCCTCTGGAAACACCATATATTTT. Amino acids: CASSYLQGASGNTIYF. Based on the CDR3 plus reference TRBV5-1 and TRBJ1-3, the full variable domain is KAGVTQTPRYLIKTRGQQVTLSCSPISGHRSVSWYQQTPGQGLQFLFEYFSETQRNKGNFPGRFSGRQFSNSRSEMNVSTLELGDSALYLCASSYLQGASGNTIYFGEGSWLTVV.

V and J are TRBV5-1 and TRBJ2-7; 10 bases line up with TRBD1. The CDR3 has 16 amino acids. The germline gives CDR1 SGHRS, CDR2 YFSETQ. The trim removed 4 bases at V and 3 bases at J, leaving 10 bases unmatched. The CDR3 is CASSVGVGTGDYEQYF. The DNA for the CDR3 is TGCGCCAGCAGCGTGGGGGTGGGGACAGGGGACTACGAGCAGTACTTC.

The chain carries TRBV5-8 and TRBJ2-1; 13 positions agree with TRBD2. With 2 bases clipped from V and 0 bases from J, the junction kept 5 bases outside the gene matches. The CDR3 has 18 amino acids. Per the germline V gene, CDR1 is SGHTS and CDR2 is YDEGEE. CDR3 sequence reads: CASSLRGLAGSSYNEQFF. For the CDR3, the DNA is TGTGCCAGCAGCTTAAGGGGACTAGCGGGATCCTCCTACAATGAGCAGTTCTTC.

The chain has TRBV6-1 and TRBJ1-5; possible D gene TRBD1, 5 bases. V was pared by 2 bases and J by 9 bases, with 11 bases between. CDR1 MNHNS and CDR2 SASEGT come from the germline V gene. The CDR3 is made up of 13 amino acids. The CDR3 DNA reads TGTGCCAGCAGTGAATTGGGGCCCCGGCCCCAGCATTTT. The encoded protein is CASSELGPRPQHF.

J is TRBJ1-5 and V is TRBV19; 7 nucleotides align to TRBD1. The CDR3 covers 15 residues. Trimming at V came to 2 bases and at J to 4 bases, leaving 5 bases not matched to a gene. Germline V gene data show CDR1 as LNHDA and CDR2 as SQIVND (reference sequence). The CDR3: CASSIRQGSNQPQHF. The CDR3 nucleotides read TGTGCCAGTAGTATAAGACAGGGTTCGAATCAGCCCCAGCATTTT.

The chain couples TRBV7-8 to TRBJ2-1, with 7 bases that match TRBD2. Germline V gene data show CDR1 as SGHVS and CDR2 as FQNEAQ. The length of the CDR3 is 15 residues. Trimming took 1 base from V and 9 from J; bases not matched to a gene: 9. In DNA, the CDR3 is TGTGCCAGCAGCTTAGTGGGCGGGAGCCCGGGTGAGCAGTTCTTC. Its protein is CASSLVGGSPGEQFF.

This clone was recorded once. The rearrangement uses TRBV21-1 and TRBJ1-6; the table's D gene call, TRBD1, was not cross checked with the DNA. TRBV21-1 is given as a pseudogene. The CDR3 runs 19 residues. Here the CDR3 reads CASSKARGQGESYNSPLHF. Here the CDR3 DNA reads TGTGCCAGCAGCAAAGCCCGGGGACAGGGTGAATCCTATAATTCACCCCTCCACTTT.

The rearrangement links TRBV15 to TRBJ1-4, with D unclear. The CDR3 has 16 amino acids. CDR1 LNHNV and CDR2 YYDKDF come from the germline V gene (reference sequence). The V and J ends lost 0 bases and 0 bases respectively, with 8 bases between them. CDR3 sequence: CATSRDPGATNEKLFF. For the CDR3, the DNA is TGTGCCACCAGCAGAGATCCGGGAGCAACTAATGAAAAACTGTTTTTT.